This section outlines one T cell receptor (beta chain) sequence together with its context. Only in-frame clones appear in the TCRdb table, and some are missing; sequencing was by immunoSEQ multiplex PCR. Of roughly 90,000 clones in the sample, approximately 80% were seen once. Described time point: blood 4 weeks post-SBRT, at nephrectomy. This sample's treatment: 15 Gy SBRT to primary tumor, nephrectomy 4 weeks later. Nephrectomy followed 15 Gy stereotactic body radiation by 4 weeks. This specimen comes from a study of radiation and T cells in renal cell carcinoma. The sequencing here drew on blood, taken from a patient whose treatment included radiotherapy and nephrectomy. The TCR was taken from a man aged 50 to 59 with renal cell carcinoma.

The CDR3 region is CANPGQGEMYGYTF. Here the CDR3 DNA reads TGTGCCAACCCGGGGCAGGGGGAGATGTATGGCTACACCTTC. This rearrangement joins TRBV28 to TRBJ1-2, with TRBD1 matching 7 bases. The V gene's germline CDR1 is MDHEN and CDR2 SYDVKM. The CDR3 has 14 residues. J was trimmed by 5 bases and V by 10 bases; bases with no gene match: 13.